The 6 T cell receptor beta chains given below trace back to one sample, sequenced in a study of technical replicates of blood from a few donors. Profiling relied on immunoSEQ multiplex PCR, and the TCRdb table lists in-frame clones only, not all of them. Among approximately 81,000 clones, nearly 96% were seen once, and the ten largest hold 0.37%. Sequenced sample: T cells isolated from PBMCs. The source of these receptors is a human donor in good health.

The chain is built from TRBV28 and TRBJ2-5, with 7 nucleotides matching TRBD2. CDR3 size: 15 residues. J was trimmed by 1 base and V by 6 bases; bases with no gene match: 8. Germline V gene data show CDR1 as MDHEN and CDR2 as SYDVKM. The CDR3 reads CASSPIGGSQETQYF. The CDR3, as DNA: TGTGCCAGCAGCCCGATAGGCGGGAGCCAAGAGACCCAGTACTTC.

CDR3 sequence: CASSRLAGVLDTQYF. The CDR3 DNA reads TGTGCCAGTAGCAGACTAGCGGGAGTTCTGGATACGCAGTATTTT. The V and J genes are TRBV19 and TRBJ2-3; TRBD2 matches 12 bases. CDR1 is LNHDA and CDR2 is SQIVND in the germline V gene (reference sequence). The CDR3 is 15 amino acids. Trimming removed 6 bases from V and 6 bases from J; junction bases left unmatched: 7.

The rearrangement uses TRBV7-8 and TRBJ1-4; D is possibly TRBD1 (5 bases). The CDR3 is 15 residues long. Trimming cost V 3 bases and J 4 bases, with 12 bases left between them. Germline values: CDR1 SGHVS, CDR2 FQNEAQ. The CDR3 DNA follows: TGTGCCAGCAGCTTTTCGGGGAGGGGTAATGAAAAACTGTTTTTT. This gives the protein CASSFSGRGNEKLFF.

The chain couples TRBV30 to TRBJ1-1; D not certain. Germline values: CDR1 GTSNPN, CDR2 SVGIG (reference sequence). With 0 bases removed from V and 4 bases from J, the gap between germline ends came to 9 bases. CDR3 length: 13 residues. The CDR3 DNA reads as TGTGCCTGGAGTGTCACCAGAAGCACTGAAGCTTTCTTT. This sequence encodes CAWSVTRSTEAFF. Filled out from reference TRBV30 and TRBJ1-1, the complete variable domain reads SQTIHQWPATLVQPVGSPLSLECTVEGTSNPNLYWYRQAAGRGLQLLFYSVGIGQISSEVPQNLSASRPQDRQFILSSKKLLLSDSGFYLCAWSVTRSTEAFFGQGTRLTVV.

V is TRBV10-2 and J is TRBJ1-1; D unclear. V was shortened by 8 bases and J by 1 base, with 11 bases between the two germline ends. The CDR3 runs 13 residues. Germline CDR1 WSHSY, CDR2 SAAADI. CDR3 amino acids: CASETRQNTEAFF. In DNA, the CDR3 is TGCGCCAGCGAGACTAGACAGAACACTGAAGCTTTCTTT.

This clone was seen only once. The chain recombines TRBV7-2 with TRBJ2-7; 7 positions match TRBD1. This CDR3 has 14 residues. Trimming took 5 bases from V and 4 from J; bases not matched to a gene: 8. Germline V CDR1 and CDR2: SGHTA, FQGNSA. This chain's CDR3 is CASSDPRGLYEQYF. The CDR3 DNA sequence: TGTGCCAGCAGCGATCCCAGGGGGTTATACGAGCAGTACTTC.